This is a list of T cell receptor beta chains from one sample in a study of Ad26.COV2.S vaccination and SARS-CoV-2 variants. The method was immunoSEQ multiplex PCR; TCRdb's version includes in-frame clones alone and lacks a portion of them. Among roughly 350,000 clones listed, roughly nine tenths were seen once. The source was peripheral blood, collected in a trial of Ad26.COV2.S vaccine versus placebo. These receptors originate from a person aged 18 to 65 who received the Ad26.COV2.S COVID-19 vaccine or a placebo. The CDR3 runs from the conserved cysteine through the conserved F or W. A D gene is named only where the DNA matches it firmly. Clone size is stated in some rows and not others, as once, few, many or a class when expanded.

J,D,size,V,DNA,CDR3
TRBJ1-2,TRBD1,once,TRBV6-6,TGTGCCAGCAAACAGGGGGCGCGAGGCTACACCTTC,CASKQGARGYTF
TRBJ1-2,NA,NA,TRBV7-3,TGTGCCAGCAGCTTGGACACGCCCGGCTACACCTTC,CASSLDTPGYTF
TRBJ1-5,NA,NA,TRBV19,TGTGCCAGTAGTATAGGTGGGAGCAATCAGCCCCAGCATTTT,CASSIGGSNQPQHF
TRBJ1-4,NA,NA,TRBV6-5,TGTGCCAGCAGTCAGGGGACAACTAATGAAAAACTGTTTTTT,CASSQGTTNEKLFF
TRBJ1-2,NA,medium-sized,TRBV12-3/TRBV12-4,TGTGCCAGCAGTCACGGGACAACCAATGGCTACACCTTC,CASSHGTTNGYTF
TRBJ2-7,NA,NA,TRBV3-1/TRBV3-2,TGTGCCAGCAGCCTTTCAGGCCGCTCCCGTAGCTCCTACGAGCAGTACTTC,CASSLSGRSRSSYEQYF
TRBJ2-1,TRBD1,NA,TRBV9,TGTGCCAGCAGCCCCAGGGGGCGTGCTTCCTACAATGAGCAGTTCTTC,CASSPRGRASYNEQFF
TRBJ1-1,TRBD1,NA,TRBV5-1,TGCGCCAGCAGCTCGCTTCCAGGGGGCAATTCGGGCACTGAAGCTTTCTTT,CASSSLPGGNSGTEAFF
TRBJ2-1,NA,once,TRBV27,TGTGCCAGCAGTTTAGTGGAGAGCTCCTACAATGAGCAGTTCTTC,CASSLVESSYNEQFF
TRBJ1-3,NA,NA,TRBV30,TGTGCCTGGATCAACTCTGGAAACACCATATATTTT,CAWINSGNTIYF
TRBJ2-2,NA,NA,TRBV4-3,TGCGCCAGCAGCCTTGAGAGATTGAACACCGGGGAGCTGTTTTTT,CASSLERLNTGELFF
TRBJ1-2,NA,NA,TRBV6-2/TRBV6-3,TGTGCCAGCAGTTTACAGAGTTATGGCTACACCTTC,CASSLQSYGYTF
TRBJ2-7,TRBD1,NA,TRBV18,TGTGCCAGCTCACCAATCACCCGACAGGGTACCTACGAGCAGTACTTC,CASSPITRQGTYEQYF
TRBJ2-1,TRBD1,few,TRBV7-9,TGTGCCAGCAGCAGGGGACAGGATCGTCAGTTCTTC,CASSRGQDRQFF
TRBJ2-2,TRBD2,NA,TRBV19,TGTGCCAGTAGTCGCGGGGGGTATTCCGGGGAGCTGTTTTTT,CASSRGGYSGELFF
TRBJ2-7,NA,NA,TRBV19,TGTGCCAGTAGCCAAGACAGGTGGGACGAGCAGTACTTC,CASSQDRWDEQYF
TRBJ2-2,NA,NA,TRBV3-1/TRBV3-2,TGTGCCAGCAGCCGCGCGGACACCGGGGAGCTGTTTTTT,CASSRADTGELFF
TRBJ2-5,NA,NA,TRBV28,TGTGCCAGCAGTTCATCAGGGTGGGAGACCCAGTACTTC,CASSSSGWETQYF
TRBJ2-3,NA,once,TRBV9,TGTGCCAGCACCAGGAGGGGGAGCACAGATACGCAGTATTTT,CASTRRGSTDTQYF
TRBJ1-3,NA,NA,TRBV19,TGTGCCAGTACCATTTGGGGATCTGGAAACACCATATATTTT,CASTIWGSGNTIYF
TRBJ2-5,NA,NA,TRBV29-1,TGCAGCGTTGAAGGACGGGCATATCAAGAGACCCAGTACTTC,CSVEGRAYQETQYF